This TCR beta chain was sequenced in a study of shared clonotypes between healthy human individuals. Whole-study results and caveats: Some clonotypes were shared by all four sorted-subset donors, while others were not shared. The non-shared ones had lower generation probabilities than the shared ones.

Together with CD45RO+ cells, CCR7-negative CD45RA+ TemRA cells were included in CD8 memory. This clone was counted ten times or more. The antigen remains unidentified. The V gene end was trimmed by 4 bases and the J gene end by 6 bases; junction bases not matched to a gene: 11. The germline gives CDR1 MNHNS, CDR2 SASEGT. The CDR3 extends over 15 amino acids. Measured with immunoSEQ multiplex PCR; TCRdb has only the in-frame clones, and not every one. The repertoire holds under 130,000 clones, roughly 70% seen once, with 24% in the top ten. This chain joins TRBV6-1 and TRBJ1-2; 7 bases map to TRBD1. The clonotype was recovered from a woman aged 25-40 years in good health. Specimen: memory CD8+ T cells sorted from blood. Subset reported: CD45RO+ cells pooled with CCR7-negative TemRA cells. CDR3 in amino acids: CASSGGTEAINGYTF. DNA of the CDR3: TGTGCCAGCAGTGGGGGGACAGAAGCTATTAATGGCTACACCTTC.